A selection of T cell receptor beta chains follows, all from one sample in a study of T cell repertoires in cytomegalovirus infection. Using its own MiXCR run on the reads, TCRdb lists one record per CDR3 protein. The sample shows around 210,000 distinct CDR3 sequences, roughly 6.5% of them seen only once. The sample was PBMCs. The receptors stem from a human donor in good health (CMV status not recorded). Some clones in this sample may be carry-over from other donors' samples. Each CDR3 is given with its conserved first and last residue. Fields, in order: J gene, D gene, clone size, V gene, CDR3 DNA, CDR3 protein. A D gene is named only where the DNA matches it firmly. Rows give clone size only sometimes, using once, few, many, or a class for an expanded clone.

TRBJ1-4 NA many TRBV5-1 TGTGCCAGCAGCTTACGGGGCCAGGGGGAAAAACTGTTTTTT CASSLRGQGEKLFF
TRBJ2-2 NA many TRBV24-1 TGTGCCACCAGTGATTTACAGACCGGGGAGCTGTTTTTT CATSDLQTGELFF
TRBJ2-7 NA many TRBV20-1 TGCAGTGCTAGCCCTGACTCCTACGAGCAGTACTTC CSASPDSYEQYF
TRBJ1-2 TRBD1 NA TRBV6-5 TGTGCCAGCAGTTACGGGGGGGACAGCTATGGCTACACCTTC CASSYGGDSYGYTF
TRBJ2-5 NA many TRBV7-6 TGTGCCAGCAGCCCCGTACCTCAAGAGACCCAGTACTTC CASSPVPQETQYF
TRBJ1-6 TRBD1 many TRBV20-1 TGCAGTGCTAGGGCGAGATCAACAGGGGTCTCAGGCTCACCCCTCCACTTT CSARARSTGVSGSPLHF
TRBJ2-5 TRBD2 many TRBV28 TGTGCCAGCAGTCCACGGGAGGGGCTTGAGACCCAGTACTTC CASSPREGLETQYF
TRBJ2-1 NA many TRBV19 TGTGCCAGTAGTCCGGGTTGGGGGACGGGACACAATGAGCAGTTCTTC CASSPGWGTGHNEQFF
TRBJ1-1 NA many TRBV7-2 TGTGCCAGCAGCACCCTGGTGTCGATGACGAGTGAAGCTTTCTTT CASSTLVSMTSEAFF
TRBJ2-5 NA few TRBV19 TGTGCCAGTAGGGACTTACGGGGAGAGACCCAGTACTTC CASRDLRGETQYF